This TCR beta chain was recovered during a study of blood T cells in healthy people across ages. The use of a sample-barcoded 5' primer and a J-beta primer mix characterized a second PCR of roughly 6 to 11 cycles. One entry per CDR3 protein results from TCRdb running MiXCR on the 5' RACE reads. The sample has 900,000 to 950,000 distinct CDR3 sequences, 25% to 30% seen once. This clonotype was seen a few times. This sample also appeared in a second study, on T cells of mothers and their children.

This clonotype was obtained from a middle-aged woman in good health. Sequencing was carried out using blood.

In DNA, the CDR3 is TGTGCCAGCGCAGGGTTGGCTCACACTGAAGCTTTCTTT. Translating gives CASAGLAHTEAFF. The chain has TRBV12-3 or TRBV12-4 and TRBJ1-1; D possibly corresponds to TRBD1 (5 bases). V dropped 8 bases and J dropped 3 bases, with 13 bases sitting between them. The CDR3 covers 13 residues.